The clone carrying this TCR beta chain was seen only a few times. Its antigen remains unidentified. Whole blood was used without fractionation, so all unsorted peripheral T cells were included. The sample comes from a study of HIV-infected patients and healthy controls. Study details: All patients had undetectable virus after a further year of therapy, most of the 16 by the second bleed. Study results and limitations: Healthy controls carried many MAIT alpha-chain CDR3s, while HIV+ repertoires had few. HIV-infected repertoires had significantly higher mean Gini indices than controls, possibly reflecting oligoclonality.

Alpha and beta constant-region primers primed reverse transcription of about 500 ng RNA. Alpha and beta chain libraries were made separately by chain-specific third strand synthesis with multiplexing indices. TCRdb passed the 5' RACE reads through MiXCR, listing each CDR3 protein once. The table has thousands of distinct CDR3 sequences, roughly 8.2% seen once. The CDR3 consists of 13 residues. Germline CDR1 reads KGHDR; CDR2 reads SFDVKD. Trimming took 4 bases from V and 9 from J; bases not matched to a gene: 3. Material: blood, obtained before antiretroviral therapy. The chain joins TRBV24-1 to TRBJ2-1; 9 bases are a match to TRBD1. This sequence was found in an adult with HIV infection. The CDR3 DNA sequence: TGTGCCACCAGTGAGGGACAGGGTGGTGAGCAGTTCTTC. This gives the protein CATSEGQGGEQFF.